One T cell receptor beta chain is described in this entry. This specimen comes from a study of blood T cell repertoires in COVID-19. About the research overall: PBMCs, B-cell-depleted T cells, or T cells provided the cDNA or gDNA that made up the material.

It was during active infection that Seattle patients were enrolled and then longitudinally followed. Germline lookup yields CDR1 SGHRS and CDR2 YFSETQ. The CDR3 is 19 amino acids. V trimming: 3 bases; J trimming: 0 bases; junction bases outside the gene matches: 17. In the authors' methods: Amplification with reference gene primers provided the estimates of nucleated cell counts. Clones were sequenced by immunoSEQ multiplex PCR, and TCRdb holds only the in-frame ones, with some missing. D and trimming were read from the DNA, whereas the V and J calls and clone size are those reported in that table. The repertoire holds 300,000 to 400,000 clones, with 75% to 90% as singletons.

The receptor was isolated from a woman between 50 and 59 years old with COVID-19, enrolled during active disease. The rearrangement joins TRBV5-1 to TRBJ2-7; 8 bases fit TRBD1. Sequenced: peripheral blood. CDR3 coding DNA: TGCGCCAGCAGCTCGTCCGGGACAGGCCGCGCCCTAAGCTCCTACGAGCAGTACTTC. Translation gives CASSSSGTGRALSSYEQYF.